Below, one TCR beta chain is given with its context. The antigen is unknown. This record comes from a study of T cells expressing NK-cell markers. Study-level information: Seropositivity for HCMV was found in seven of the eight sequenced donors, with one seronegative.

Study-level results: Evidence did not settle whether expanded NKG2C+ T cell clones targeted HCMV. NKG2C+ dominant clonotype frequencies in 5 or 6 donors were roughly 1.0-7.5% of CD8+ T cells.

TCRdb re-called the 5' RACE reads, yielding one record per CDR3 amino acid sequence without DNA. Its table lists about 380,000 distinct CDR3 sequences. Sequenced material: blood T cells: a sorted CD56 or NKG2C T cell subset, CD4+ or CD8+ T cells, or bulk PBMC T cells (not recorded which). This TCR was recovered from a man between 18 and 69 years old in good health.

The CDR3 sequence: CASSYNPRGDTQYF. The V gene is TRBV6-5, the J gene TRBJ2-3; TCRdb's D call, TRBD2, is unchecked because there is no DNA. This CDR3 contains 14 residues. Germline V gene data show CDR1 as MNHEY and CDR2 as SVGAGI.